These 11 T cell receptor beta chains were sequenced from one sample in a study of T cell responses to AZD1222 COVID-19 vaccine. TCRdb keeps only in-frame clones here, not all; method: immunoSEQ multiplex PCR. The sample has over 130,000 clones, about 90% seen once. Sample: peripheral blood, taken 28 days after the second dose of the MenACWY control vaccine. All receptors derive from an adult who received the MenACWY meningococcal vaccine as a control.

This clone is a singleton in its sample. V gene TRBV6-5 combines with J gene TRBJ1-1, with TRBD1 matching over 7 bases. Per the germline V gene, CDR1 is MNHEY and CDR2 is SVGAGI. This CDR3 is 14 amino acids long. The V segment lost 5 bases and the J segment 1 base; nucleotides outside the gene matches: 4. CDR3 nucleotides: TGTGCCAGCAGTCGACAGGGTCAGAACACTGAAGCTTTCTTT. Translating gives CASSRQGQNTEAFF.

This chain uses TRBV7-2 with TRBJ1-4, with D tentatively TRBD1 (5 bases). Trimming pared 4 bases from V and 0 bases from J, leaving 9 bases between. Germline-derived CDR1 and CDR2 are SGHTA and FQGNSA. The CDR3 is made up of 15 amino acids. The CDR3 sequence: CASSSRGATNEKLFF. The CDR3 DNA sequence: TGTGCCAGCAGCTCCCGGGGGGCAACTAATGAAAAACTGTTTTTT.

This clone was detected a few times. The genes are TRBV7-3 and TRBJ1-1, with D unclear. Trimming left V 1 base short and J 4 bases short, with 16 bases between. This CDR3 has 16 amino acids. Looked up from germline, CDR1 is SGHTA and CDR2 is FQGTGA. CDR3 region: CASSLNLAGPSTEAFF. The DNA of the CDR3 is TGTGCCAGCAGCTTAAATCTGGCAGGCCCGAGCACTGAAGCTTTCTTT.

This chain connects TRBV6-1 to TRBJ2-5; 8 bases are shared with TRBD2. The germline gives CDR1 MNHNS, CDR2 SASEGT. Trimming at V came to 2 bases and at J to 1 base, leaving 9 bases not matched to a gene. The CDR3 consists of 17 residues. DNA for the CDR3: TGTGCCAGCAGTGAAACCCATACAGCGGGAGCCCAAGAGACCCAGTACTTC. Protein: CASSETHTAGAQETQYF.

The gene calls are TRBV7-2 and TRBJ2-2; no definite D call. In germline, CDR1 is SGHTA, CDR2 FQGNSA. This CDR3 is built from 14 residues. The V end lost 4 bases, the J end lost 0 bases, and 6 bases lay between the germline ends. CDR3 sequence: CASSSTTNTGELFF. Here the CDR3 DNA reads TGTGCCAGCAGCTCTACTACGAACACCGGGGAGCTGTTTTTT.

This clone has just one count. The chain has TRBV5-6 and TRBJ2-3; D is possibly TRBD1 (6 bases). This CDR3 region has 15 residues. V lost 0 bases and J 0 bases, leaving 8 bases between the germline ends. Germline loops: CDR1 SGHDT, CDR2 YYEEEE. CDR3 in amino acids: CASSLGGRSTDTQYF. The CDR3 coding sequence is TGTGCCAGCAGCTTGGGGGGGCGAAGCACAGATACGCAGTATTTT.

J is TRBJ2-7 and V is TRBV27; 8 bases line up with TRBD1. CDR3 length: 13 amino acids. CDR1 is MNHEY, CDR2 SMNVEV, per germline (reference sequence). Trimming removed 6 bases from V and 2 bases from J; junction bases left unmatched: 3. The CDR3, as DNA: TGTGCCAGCAGGATGGGACAGGCCTACGAGCAGTACTTC. Its protein product is CASRMGQAYEQYF.

The rearrangement joins TRBV4-3 to TRBJ1-1; 7 bases line up with TRBD1. Germline V gene sequence: CDR1 LGHNA, CDR2 YSLEER. This CDR3 spans 15 amino acids. The V segment lost 0 bases and the J segment 4 bases; nucleotides outside the gene matches: 5. The CDR3 here is CASSQDLSGGTEAFF. CDR3 DNA sequence: TGCGCCAGCAGCCAAGATCTCTCAGGGGGCACTGAAGCTTTCTTT.

V usage is TRBV19 and J usage is TRBJ2-5; 10 bases fit TRBD1. The ends lost 3 bases at V and 5 bases at J; junction bases unmatched: 12. Per germline, CDR1 LNHDA and CDR2 SQIVND (reference sequence). The CDR3 extends over 17 amino acids. DNA of the CDR3: TGTGCCAGTAGTATGGGACAGGGGAGGGACCTCGGGGAGACCCAGTACTTC. This encodes CASSMGQGRDLGETQYF.

The chain uses TRBV4-1 and TRBJ2-5, with TRBD2 matching over 7 bases. CDR3 length: 17 amino acids. Germline V gene lookup returns CDR1 MGHRA and CDR2 YSYEKL. The V segment lost 0 bases and the J segment 6 bases; nucleotides outside the gene matches: 13. The CDR3, as DNA: TGCGCCAGCAGCCAAGAGGGGTATGGGACTAACTATCAGACCCAGTACTTC. Its translation is CASSQEGYGTNYQTQYF.

The V and J genes are TRBV5-4 and TRBJ1-6; no clear D. Trimming shortened V by 2 bases and J by 8 bases, and 14 bases separated the two germline ends. The CDR3 consists of 15 residues. CDR1 and CDR2 (germline): SGHNT, YYREEE (reference sequence). The CDR3 DNA follows: TGTGCCAGCAGCTTTAGTTCCGCAAGCGATTCACCCCTCCACTTT. Residues: CASSFSSASDSPLHF. The full variable domain, rest sourced from reference TRBV5-4 and TRBJ1-6, is ETGVTQSPTHLIKTRGQQVTLRCSSQSGHNTVSWYQQALGQGPQFIFQYYREEENGRGNFPPRFSGLQFPNYSSELNVNALELDDSALYLCASSFSSASDSPLHFGNGTRLTVT.